This T cell receptor (beta chain) was documented in a study of response to subunit inactivated influenza vaccine. Points from the study as a whole: T cells newly recruited by each seasonal influenza vaccination are few, the authors suggested.

MiXCR, run by TCRdb on the RT-PCR reads, gives a single entry per CDR3 protein. The sample lists over 150,000 distinct CDR3 sequences, about 15% occurring once. Concerning this clonotype: Its target is not known.

The CDR3 is 14 amino acids. Germline CDR1 reads SGHAT; CDR2 reads FQNNGV. V was pared by 2 bases and J by 2 bases, with 10 bases between. The sequence derives from a man aged 45-60 years who received an inactivated influenza vaccine. The chain uses TRBV11-2 and TRBJ2-7; D tentatively reads TRBD1 or TRBD2 (5 bases each). The specimen was CD8+ T cells sorted from PBMCs, collected around 5 days after vaccination. In DNA form, the CDR3 reads TGTGCCAGCAGCTTATATGGGGGAACCTACGAGCAGTACTTC. Translating gives CASSLYGGTYEQYF.